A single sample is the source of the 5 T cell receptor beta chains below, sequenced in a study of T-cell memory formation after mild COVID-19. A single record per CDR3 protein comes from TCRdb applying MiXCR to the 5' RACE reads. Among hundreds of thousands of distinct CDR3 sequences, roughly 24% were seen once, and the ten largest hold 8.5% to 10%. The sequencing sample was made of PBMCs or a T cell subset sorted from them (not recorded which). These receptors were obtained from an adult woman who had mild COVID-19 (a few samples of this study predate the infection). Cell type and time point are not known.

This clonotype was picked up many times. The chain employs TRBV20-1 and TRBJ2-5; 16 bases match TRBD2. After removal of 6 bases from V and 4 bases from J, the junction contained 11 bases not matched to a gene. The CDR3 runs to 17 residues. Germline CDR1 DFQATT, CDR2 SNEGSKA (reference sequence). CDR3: CSAPGLAGGRRGETQYF. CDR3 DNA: TGCAGTGCACCGGGACTAGCGGGAGGGCGTAGGGGAGAGACCCAGTACTTC.

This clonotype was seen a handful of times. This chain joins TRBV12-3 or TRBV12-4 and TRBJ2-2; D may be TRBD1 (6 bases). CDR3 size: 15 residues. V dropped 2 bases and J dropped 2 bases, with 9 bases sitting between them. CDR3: CASSLRTANTGELFF. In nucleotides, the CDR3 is TGTGCCAGCAGTTTAAGGACAGCCAACACCGGGGAGCTGTTTTTT.

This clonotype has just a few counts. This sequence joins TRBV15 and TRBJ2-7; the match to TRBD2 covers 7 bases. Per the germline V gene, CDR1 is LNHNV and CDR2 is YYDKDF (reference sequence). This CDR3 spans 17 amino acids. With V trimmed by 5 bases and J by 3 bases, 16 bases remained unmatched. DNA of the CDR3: TGTGCCACCAGCGTCAGGCCTACGGGACTACCCTTCTACGAGCAGTACTTC. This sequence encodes CATSVRPTGLPFYEQYF.

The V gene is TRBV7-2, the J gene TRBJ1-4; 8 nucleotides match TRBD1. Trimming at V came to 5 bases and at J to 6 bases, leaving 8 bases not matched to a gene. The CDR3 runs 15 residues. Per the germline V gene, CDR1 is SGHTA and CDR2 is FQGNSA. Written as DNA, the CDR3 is TGTGCCAGCAGCGCGATGGGACAGGACCATGAAAAACTGTTTTTT. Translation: CASSAMGQDHEKLFF.

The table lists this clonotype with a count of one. The CDR3 protein is CASTRLDPFRPGAFF. The CDR3 bases are TGTGCCAGCACCCGCTTAGACCCCTTCCGACCTGGCGCTTTCTTT. The chain uses TRBV12-3 or TRBV12-4 and TRBJ1-1; D unclear. There are 15 residues in the CDR3. V was shortened by 7 bases and J by 11 bases, with 26 bases between the two germline ends.